Sequencing of this T cell receptor beta chain was carried out in a study of CD8+ T cells in alopecia areata. V was pared by 5 bases and J by 5 bases, with 15 bases between. CDR3 size: 14 residues. The germline gives CDR1 SGHVS, CDR2 FQNEAQ. Sequencing templates came from extracted RNA that was reverse transcribed into cDNA. Profiled with immunoSEQ multiplex PCR; TCRdb holds only in-frame clones, not every one. Among about 99,000 clones, 55% were seen once, and the ten largest hold roughly 9%. This clone showed up just once. The antigen remains undetermined. The sorting of PBMCs gave CD4+ and CD8+ T cells. Whole-study findings and limits: In patients, TCRs were shared less clearly than in mice, and HLA may possibly be involved. Affected scalp, especially in alopecia totalis/universalis, had a higher clonality than normal scalp did. Scalp specimens additionally yield sequences from normal skin's resident alphabeta T cells.

Input material: CD4+ T cells sorted from blood. The receptor was derived from a human donor in good health. The rearrangement uses TRBV7-8 and TRBJ1-2, with D perhaps TRBD1 (5 bases). CDR3 residues: CASSPRFEGYGYTF. In nucleotides, the CDR3 is TGTGCCAGCAGCCCCCGCTTCGAGGGGTATGGCTACACCTTC.